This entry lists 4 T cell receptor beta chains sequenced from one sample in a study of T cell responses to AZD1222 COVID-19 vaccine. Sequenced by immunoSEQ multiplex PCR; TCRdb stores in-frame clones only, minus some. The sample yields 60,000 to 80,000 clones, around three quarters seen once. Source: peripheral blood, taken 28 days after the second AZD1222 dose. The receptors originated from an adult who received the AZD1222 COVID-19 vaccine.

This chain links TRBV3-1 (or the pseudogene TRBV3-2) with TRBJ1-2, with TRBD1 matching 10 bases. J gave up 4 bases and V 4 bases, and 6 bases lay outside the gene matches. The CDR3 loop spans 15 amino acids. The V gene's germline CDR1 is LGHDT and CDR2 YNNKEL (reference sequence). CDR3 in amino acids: CASSPHDRGPYGYTF. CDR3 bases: TGTGCCAGCAGCCCGCATGACAGGGGGCCCTATGGCTACACCTTC.

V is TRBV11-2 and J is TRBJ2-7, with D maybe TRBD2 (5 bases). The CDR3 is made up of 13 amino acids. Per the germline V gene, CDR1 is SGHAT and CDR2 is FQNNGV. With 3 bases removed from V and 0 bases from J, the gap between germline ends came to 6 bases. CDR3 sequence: CASSLGSSYEQYF. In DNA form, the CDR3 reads TGTGCCAGCAGCTTGGGGAGCTCCTACGAGCAGTACTTC. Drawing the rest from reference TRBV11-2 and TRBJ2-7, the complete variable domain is EAGVAQSPRYKIIEKRQSVAFWCNPISGHATLYWYQQILGQGPKLLIQFQNNGVVDDSQLPKDRFSAERLKGVDSTLKIQPAKLEDSAVYLCASSLGSSYEQYFGPGTRLTVT.

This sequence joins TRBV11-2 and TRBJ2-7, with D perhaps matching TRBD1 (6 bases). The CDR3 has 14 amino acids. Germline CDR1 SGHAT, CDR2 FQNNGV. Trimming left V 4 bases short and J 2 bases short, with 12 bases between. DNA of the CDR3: TGTGCCAGCAGCTCCGGGACACTAGCCTACGAGCAGTACTTC. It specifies CASSSGTLAYEQYF.

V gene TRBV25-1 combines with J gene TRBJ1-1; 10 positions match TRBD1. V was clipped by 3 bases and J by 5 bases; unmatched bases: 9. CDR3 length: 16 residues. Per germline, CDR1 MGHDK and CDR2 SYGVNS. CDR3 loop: CASSDLWTGGRTEAFF. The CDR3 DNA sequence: TGTGCCAGCAGTGATTTGTGGACAGGGGGGAGAACTGAAGCTTTCTTT. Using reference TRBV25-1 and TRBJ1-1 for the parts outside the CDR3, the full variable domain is EADIYQTPRYLVIGTGKKITLECSQTMGHDKMYWYQQDPGMELHLIHYSYGVNSTEKGDLSSESTVSRIRTEHFPLTLESARPSHTSQYLCASSDLWTGGRTEAFFGQGTRLTVV.